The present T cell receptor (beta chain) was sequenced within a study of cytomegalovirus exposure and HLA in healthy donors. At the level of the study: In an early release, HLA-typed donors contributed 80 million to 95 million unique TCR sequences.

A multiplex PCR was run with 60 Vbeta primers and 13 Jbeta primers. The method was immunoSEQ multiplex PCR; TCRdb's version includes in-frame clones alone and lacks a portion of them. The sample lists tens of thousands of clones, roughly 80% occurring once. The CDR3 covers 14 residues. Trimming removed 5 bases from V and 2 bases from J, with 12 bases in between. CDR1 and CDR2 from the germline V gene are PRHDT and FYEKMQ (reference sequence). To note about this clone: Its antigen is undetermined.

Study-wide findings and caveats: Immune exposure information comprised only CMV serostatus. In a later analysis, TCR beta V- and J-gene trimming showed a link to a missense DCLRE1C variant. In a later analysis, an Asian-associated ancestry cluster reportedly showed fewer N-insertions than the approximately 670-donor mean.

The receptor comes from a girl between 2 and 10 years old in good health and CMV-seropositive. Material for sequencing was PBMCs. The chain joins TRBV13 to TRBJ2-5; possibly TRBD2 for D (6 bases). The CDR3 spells CASSGGTEQETQYF. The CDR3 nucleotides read TGTGCCAGCAGCGGGGGGACGGAGCAAGAGACCCAGTACTTC. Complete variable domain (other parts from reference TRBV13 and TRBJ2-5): AAGVIQSPRHLIKEKRETATLKCYPIPRHDTVYWYQQGPGQDPQFLISFYEKMQSDKGSIPDRFSAQQFSDYHSELNMSSLELGDSALYFCASSGGTEQETQYFGPGTRLLVL.